The 23 T cell receptor beta chains below all came from one sample that was sequenced in a study of CD8 T cells in Susac syndrome. When the RNA was reverse transcribed, random hexamers were used with an input of roughly 0.45 to 1 ug. TCRdb passed the immunoSEQ multiplex PCR reads through MiXCR, listing each CDR3 protein once. In the table there are about 200,000 distinct CDR3 sequences, 85% to 95% of which are singletons. Input material: CD4+ T cells from PBMCs. The receptors were sampled from a human donor in good health.

The chain employs TRBV12-3 or TRBV12-4 and TRBJ1-1; 8 bases are a match to TRBD1. This CDR3 contains 13 residues. The ends lost 7 bases at V and 7 bases at J; junction bases unmatched: 8. The CDR3 region has the DNA TGTGCCAGCACCCCAGACAGGGGAGGTGAAGCTTTCTTT. It yields the protein CASTPDRGGEAFF.

The V and J genes are TRBV7-9 and TRBJ2-1; 11 bases map to TRBD1. This CDR3 is built from 16 residues. J lost 3 bases, V lost 5 bases, and 6 bases had no gene match. CDR1 and CDR2 (germline): SEHNR, FQNEAQ (reference sequence). The CDR3 region has the DNA TGTGCCAGCAGCCTCCCGGGACAGGGGGTCTACAATGAGCAGTTCTTC. It is translated as CASSLPGQGVYNEQFF.

Here the CDR3 DNA reads TGTGCCACCAGCAGAGATCCCGCTAGCGGGAGTTACAATGAGCAGTTCTTC. It is translated as CATSRDPASGSYNEQFF. The chain recombines TRBV15 with TRBJ2-1; TRBD2 agrees at 10 bases. V lost 0 bases and J lost 4; bases outside the gene matches: 6. Germline V gene data show CDR1 as LNHNV and CDR2 as YYDKDF (reference sequence). The CDR3 covers 17 residues.

This clonotype was counted between two and nine times. The chain carries TRBV18 and TRBJ1-1; a possible D gene is TRBD1 (6 bases). Germline assignment: CDR1 KGHSH and CDR2 LQKENI. The CDR3 covers 13 residues. V was pared by 3 bases and J by 1 base, with 6 bases between. The DNA for the CDR3 is TGTGCCAGCTCACCGGGGGCGAACACTGAAGCTTTCTTT. Translated: CASSPGANTEAFF.

The chain carries TRBV20-1 and TRBJ2-5; maybe TRBD1 (8 bases). CDR1 DFQATT and CDR2 SNEGSKA come from the germline V gene (reference sequence). V gave up 3 bases and J gave up 4 bases, with 18 bases separating them. This CDR3 region has 15 residues. The CDR3 DNA reads TGCAGTGCTAGGGACGGACAGGGAGGGGTAGAGACCCAGTACTTC. This codes for CSARDGQGGVETQYF.

This chain links TRBV27 with TRBJ2-1, with TRBD2 matching 13 bases. Germline-derived CDR1 and CDR2 are MNHEY and SMNVEV (reference sequence). V lost 5 bases to trimming and J lost 8 bases; unmatched junction nucleotides: 6. The CDR3 length is 15 residues. CDR3 DNA sequence: TGTGCCAGCAGTCCGTGGACTAGCGGGGGCCATGAGCAGTTCTTC. Amino acids: CASSPWTSGGHEQFF.

The chain uses TRBV20-1 and TRBJ2-7; TRBD2 matches 14 bases. Per the germline V gene, CDR1 is DFQATT and CDR2 is SNEGSKA (reference sequence). CDR3 length equals 14 residues. V shed 3 bases and J 5 bases; nucleotides not matched to a gene: 3. CDR3 sequence: CSARGLAGADEQYV. CDR3 bases: TGCAGTGCTAGGGGACTAGCGGGAGCGGACGAGCAGTACGTC.

This chain links TRBV27 with TRBJ2-7; possible D gene TRBD1, 6 bases. There are 13 residues in the CDR3. Trimming shortened V by 8 bases and J by 2 bases, and 13 bases separated the two germline ends. Germline V gene sequence: CDR1 MNHEY, CDR2 SMNVEV (reference sequence). In DNA form, the CDR3 reads TGTGCCAGCCGCAAACAGGGCCCCTACGAGCAGTACTTC. It yields the protein CASRKQGPYEQYF.

The rearrangement links TRBV2 to TRBJ2-7, with 12 bases lining up with TRBD2. The CDR3 contains 14 residues. Germline trimming cut 7 bases from V and 2 bases from J; bases unmatched to any gene: 3. Germline-derived CDR1 and CDR2 are SNHLY and FYNNEI. The CDR3 coding sequence is TGTGCCAGCAACCCTAGCGGGGGGGCCTACGAGCAGTACTTC. Its protein is CASNPSGGAYEQYF.

This rearrangement joins TRBV7-9 to TRBJ2-7; 8 bases map to TRBD1. Germline CDR1 is SEHNR and CDR2 is FQNEAQ (reference sequence). The length of the CDR3 is 15 residues. With V trimmed by 1 base and J by 5 bases, 7 bases remained unmatched. The CDR3 DNA sequence: TGTGCCAGCAGCTTAGTCGGACAGGGTTGGAACGAGCAGTACTTC. Amino acids: CASSLVGQGWNEQYF.

V and J are TRBV29-1 and TRBJ2-1; D possibly corresponds to TRBD1 (6 bases). CDR1 and CDR2 from the germline V gene are SQVTM and ANQGSEA. The CDR3 consists of 15 residues. Trimming pared 5 bases from V and 6 bases from J, leaving 20 bases between. CDR3 nucleotides: TGCAGCGTTCCGACCCTCGGGACAACCTTCAATGAGCAGTTCTTC. It specifies CSVPTLGTTFNEQFF.

The chain links TRBV28 to TRBJ2-3; 14 positions agree with TRBD2. V lost 7 bases to trimming and J lost 2 bases; unmatched junction nucleotides: 11. The CDR3 loop spans 18 amino acids. Germline loops: CDR1 MDHEN, CDR2 SYDVKM. CDR3 DNA: TGTGCCAGCAAGGGCCCCGGGACTAGCGGGAGTGCCACAGATACGCAGTATTTT. This sequence encodes CASKGPGTSGSATDTQYF. The full variable domain, rest sourced from reference TRBV28 and TRBJ2-3, is DVKVTQSSRYLVKRTGEKVFLECVQDMDHENMFWYRQDPGLGLRLIYFSYDVKMKEKGDIPEGYSVSREKKERFSLILESASTNQTSMYLCASKGPGTSGSATDTQYFGPGTRLTVL.

The chain uses TRBV3-1 and TRBJ1-1; maybe TRBD1 (5 bases). This CDR3 spans 15 amino acids. Germline V gene data show CDR1 as LGHDT and CDR2 as YNNKEL (reference sequence). V was shortened by 1 base and J by 8 bases, with 17 bases between the two germline ends. For the CDR3, the DNA is TGTGCCAGCAGCCAAGGCTTAGGGATAAGGGGAGAAGCTTTCTTT. It translates to CASSQGLGIRGEAFF.

This clonotype was seen just once. This chain joins TRBV12-3 or TRBV12-4 and TRBJ2-5; 9 bases agree with TRBD2. J gave up 5 bases and V 8 bases, and 12 bases lay outside the gene matches. This CDR3 spans 15 amino acids. This chain's CDR3 is CASGGGGGLLETQYF. CDR3 DNA: TGTGCCAGCGGTGGCGGGGGGGGTTTATTGGAGACCCAGTACTTC.

The chain uses TRBV7-9 and TRBJ1-1; D might be TRBD1 (5 bases). The CDR3 is 12 residues long. V lost 8 bases and J 8 bases, leaving 15 bases between the germline ends. From germline, CDR1 is SEHNR and CDR2 FQNEAQ (reference sequence). The CDR3 is CASLFRDAEAFF. CDR3 nucleotides: TGTGCCAGCCTCTTCCGGGACGCAGAAGCTTTCTTT.

This clonotype showed up just once. This sequence joins TRBV20-1 and TRBJ1-6; weak D call: TRBD1 (6 bases). This CDR3 spans 14 amino acids. Trimming took 5 bases from V and 10 from J, leaving 18 bases between them. Germline CDR1 reads DFQATT; CDR2 reads SNEGSKA (reference sequence). In nucleotides, the CDR3 is TGCAGTGCTTATCCACAGGGAGCTCAGTCACCCCTCCACTTT. Amino acids: CSAYPQGAQSPLHF.

This rearrangement joins TRBV15 to TRBJ2-7; TRBD2 aligns across 9 bases. Trimming at V came to 4 bases and at J to 2 bases, leaving 6 bases not matched to a gene. CDR3 length: 15 residues. Germline lookup yields CDR1 LNHNV and CDR2 YYDKDF (reference sequence). CDR3 loop: CATSKGTSSAYEQYV. The CDR3 DNA follows: TGTGCCACCAGCAAGGGGACTAGCTCTGCCTACGAGCAGTACGTC.

This clonotype was seen only a few times. The J gene is TRBJ2-7, the V gene TRBV7-9; D unclear. The CDR3 extends over 11 amino acids. Trimming removed 4 bases at V and 2 bases at J, with 3 bases between. The germline V gene has CDR1 SEHNR and CDR2 FQNEAQ (reference sequence). This chain's CDR3 is CASSSAYEQYF. CDR3 nucleotide sequence: TGTGCCAGCAGCTCCGCCTACGAGCAGTACTTC. The full variable domain, completed using reference TRBV7-9 and TRBJ2-7, is DTGVSQNPRHKITKRGQNVTFRCDPISEHNRLYWYRQTLGQGPEFLTYFQNEAQLEKSRLLSDRFSAERPKGSFSTLEIQRTEQGDSAMYLCASSSAYEQYFGPGTRLTVT.

The chain combines TRBV7-9 with TRBJ1-2; D is undetermined. CDR3 length equals 12 residues. CDR1 and CDR2 (germline): SEHNR, FQNEAQ (reference sequence). The V and J ends lost 0 bases and 8 bases respectively, with 7 bases between them. For the CDR3, the DNA is TGTGCCAGCAGCTTAGCGGAGACAGGCTACACCTTC. Its translation: CASSLAETGYTF.

The rearrangement links TRBV30 to TRBJ2-7; 7 bases match TRBD1. CDR1 and CDR2 (germline): GTSNPN, SVGIG (reference sequence). The V segment lost 0 bases and the J segment 0 bases; nucleotides outside the gene matches: 8. This CDR3 has 16 residues. DNA of the CDR3: TGTGCCTGGAGTGTACCGCCGACAGGGAGCTCCTACGAGCAGTACGTC. It yields the protein CAWSVPPTGSSYEQYV.

The chain recombines TRBV5-1 with TRBJ2-5; D not resolved. Trimming removed 0 bases from V and 0 bases from J, with 6 bases in between. The CDR3 contains 14 residues. Germline loops: CDR1 SGHRS, CDR2 YFSETQ. The CDR3 nucleotides read TGCGCCAGCAGCTTGGAGCCTTACCAAGAGACCCAGTACTTC. This codes for CASSLEPYQETQYF. Variable domain in full (rest from reference TRBV5-1 and TRBJ2-5): KAGVTQTPRYLIKTRGQQVTLSCSPISGHRSVSWYQQTPGQGLQFLFEYFSETQRNKGNFPGRFSGRQFSNSRSEMNVSTLELGDSALYLCASSLEPYQETQYFGPGTRLLVL.

The chain joins TRBV30 to TRBJ1-4; no clear D gene. This CDR3 spans 12 amino acids. V was pared by 1 base and J by 8 bases, with 8 bases between. Germline-derived CDR1 and CDR2 are GTSNPN and SVGIG (reference sequence). The DNA for the CDR3 is TGTGCCTGGAGTGGGGCACGGGAAAAACTGTTTTTT. It codes for CAWSGAREKLFF. Drawing the rest from reference TRBV30 and TRBJ1-4, the complete variable domain is SQTIHQWPATLVQPVGSPLSLECTVEGTSNPNLYWYRQAAGRGLQLLFYSVGIGQISSEVPQNLSASRPQDRQFILSSKKLLLSDSGFYLCAWSGAREKLFFGSGTQLSVL.

The rearrangement links TRBV10-3 to TRBJ2-5, with D maybe TRBD2 (5 bases). V lost 10 bases, J lost 4 bases, and 13 bases lay in between. There are 12 residues in the CDR3. The V gene's germline CDR1 is ENHRY and CDR2 SYGVKD. This chain's CDR3 is CATNRDGETQYF. The DNA for the CDR3 is TGTGCCACCAACCGGGATGGAGAGACCCAGTACTTC.